The entry below describes one TCR beta chain. The target antigen is unknown. Trimming pared 2 bases from V and 3 bases from J, leaving 8 bases between. The CDR3 is 13 residues long. In germline, CDR1 is SQVTM, CDR2 ANQGSEA. The source of the sample is a study of fetal regulatory T cell absence and autoimmunity. Overall study results and limits: Pancreas TCRs were oligoclonally enriched versus cord blood, some clones over 95-fold. Cord blood and pancreas showed broadly similar TRB gene family usage.

The data were produced by immunoSEQ multiplex PCR, yet TCRdb's version contains in-frame clones alone and is incomplete. This sample has some 50,000 clones, with roughly 80% found just once. The chain has TRBV29-1 and TRBJ2-4; D not resolved. This sequence originates from a newborn boy with IPEX syndrome. Sequencing was carried out using cord blood. The CDR3 reads CSVELPDKNIQYF. The CDR3 nucleotides are TGCAGCGTTGAACTGCCAGACAAAAACATTCAGTACTTC.